Shown below are 29 T cell receptor beta chains from a single sample sequenced in a study of blood T cell repertoires in COVID-19. The protocol was immunoSEQ multiplex PCR, while the TCRdb copy is restricted to in-frame clones and leaves out a portion. The sample records a few hundred thousand clones, about three quarters being singletons. Sequenced material: peripheral blood. Receptors were obtained from a woman aged 80 or over with acute or convalescent COVID-19.

The chain employs TRBV10-3 and TRBJ2-3; no reliable D call. This CDR3 region has 12 residues. Per germline, CDR1 ENHRY and CDR2 SYGVKD. V was pared by 0 bases and J by 5 bases, with 3 bases between. For the CDR3, the DNA is TGTGCCATCAGTGAGTCTCAAGATACGCAGTATTTT. It translates to CAISESQDTQYF.

This chain links TRBV6-2 or TRBV6-3 with TRBJ1-1; maybe TRBD1 (6 bases). Germline V gives CDR1 MNHEY, CDR2 SVGEGT. This CDR3 contains 13 residues. V lost 6 bases, J lost 7 bases, and 15 bases lay in between. The CDR3 here is CASSQGQRNEAFF. CDR3 in DNA: TGTGCCAGCAGCCAAGGACAGCGGAATGAAGCTTTCTTT.

The chain has TRBV9 and TRBJ1-3; 7 bases agree with TRBD1. With V trimmed by 5 bases and J by 4 bases, 6 bases remained unmatched. Germline CDR1 SGDLS, CDR2 YYNGEE. CDR3 size: 14 residues. The CDR3: CASSTGEEGNTIYF. Written as DNA, the CDR3 is TGTGCCAGCAGTACAGGGGAAGAGGGAAACACCATATATTTT.

This clone has only a few counts. Mismatch with germline at one junction end may stem from a read error. The chain is built from TRBV30 and TRBJ1-1; 7 bases are shared with TRBD1. Germline values: CDR1 GTSNPN, CDR2 SVGIG (reference sequence). The CDR3 is 12 amino acids. CDR3 protein: CAFSQGNPEAFF. CDR3 sequence (DNA): TGTGCCTTTTCACAGGGGAACCCTGAAGCTTTCTTT.

In this sample, this clone turned up a few times. The V gene is TRBV6-5, the J gene TRBJ2-5; TRBD2 is a possible D gene (7 bases). The CDR3 has 13 amino acids. The V and J ends lost 7 bases and 5 bases respectively, with 14 bases between them. CDR1 is MNHEY, CDR2 SVGAGI, per germline. CDR3 sequence (DNA): TGTGCCAGCACCGGGGGGACATCGGAGACCCAGTACTTC. Its translation: CASTGGTSETQYF.

This clone was seen more than once but under ten times. The rearrangement joins TRBV15 to TRBJ1-2, with 7 positions matching TRBD1. CDR1 LNHNV and CDR2 YYDKDF come from the germline V gene (reference sequence). Trimming took 0 bases from V and 7 from J; bases not matched to a gene: 8. CDR3 length equals 15 residues. The CDR3, as DNA: TGTGCCACCAGCAGAGACGAGACAGGGATTGGTGGCTACACCTTC. Its protein product is CATSRDETGIGGYTF.

The chain has TRBV7-9 and TRBJ2-1; 14 bases match TRBD2. The CDR3 extends over 19 amino acids. Looked up from germline, CDR1 is SEHNR and CDR2 is FQNEAQ (reference sequence). J was trimmed by 0 bases and V by 5 bases; bases with no gene match: 9. CDR3 bases: TGTGCCAGCAGCCAAGGACTAGCGGGAGGACCCAACTCCTACAATGAGCAGTTCTTC. Protein sequence: CASSQGLAGGPNSYNEQFF.

V usage is TRBV4-3 and J usage is TRBJ2-7, with TRBD2 matching over 7 bases. V was pared by 1 base and J by 7 bases, with 10 bases of the junction left unmatched. The CDR3 loop spans 15 amino acids. Germline CDR1 is LGHNA and CDR2 is YSLEER. CDR3 region: CASSQVGGRSVEQYF. Written as DNA, the CDR3 is TGCGCCAGCAGCCAAGTGGGGGGGAGAAGCGTTGAGCAGTACTTC.

The chain employs TRBV5-1 and TRBJ1-4, with 7 bases fitting TRBD1. The CDR3 length is 16 residues. The V segment lost 1 base and the J segment 0 bases; nucleotides outside the gene matches: 3. Germline CDR1 SGHRS, CDR2 YFSETQ. The CDR3 is CASSLTGDATNEKLFF. The CDR3 nucleotides are TGCGCCAGCAGCTTGACAGGGGACGCAACTAATGAAAAACTGTTTTTT.

In DNA, the CDR3 is TGTGCCAGCAGCCAACCGTTGGGCACACTCTACAATGAGCAGTTCTTC. Translated: CASSQPLGTLYNEQFF. The chain employs TRBV7-2 and TRBJ2-1; no clear D gene. The germline V gene encodes CDR1 SGHTA and CDR2 FQGNSA. The CDR3 length is 16 residues. V was shortened by 5 bases and J by 3 bases, with 17 bases between the two germline ends.

The chain links TRBV24-1 to TRBJ2-5; 7 nucleotides match TRBD1. Trimming cost V 5 bases and J 5 bases; bases outside gene matches: 7. Per the germline V gene, CDR1 is KGHDR and CDR2 is SFDVKD. This CDR3 contains 14 residues. CDR3 DNA: TGTGCCACCAGTGGAAAGGGGGCCGGGGAGACCCAGTACTTC. Translating gives CATSGKGAGETQYF.

The rearrangement links TRBV7-9 to TRBJ1-6; 10 bases map to TRBD1. Germline V CDR1 and CDR2: SEHNR, FQNEAQ (reference sequence). This CDR3 region has 14 residues. V lost 6 bases and J lost 10; bases outside the gene matches: 6. The CDR3 DNA is TGTGCCAGCAGACCCGACAGGGGGCCGTCACCCCTCCACTTT. This sequence encodes CASRPDRGPSPLHF.

The rearrangement links TRBV27 to TRBJ2-3; the D gene is possibly TRBD1 (5 bases). The germline V gene encodes CDR1 MNHEY and CDR2 SMNVEV (reference sequence). The CDR3 sequence is 14 residues long. V gave up 6 bases and J gave up 8 bases, with 18 bases separating them. CDR3: CASSPTGFGGTQYF. The DNA of the CDR3 is TGTGCCAGCAGCCCCACAGGTTTCGGTGGTACGCAGTATTTT.

This clone occurred a few times. The chain is built from TRBV23-1 and TRBJ1-5, with TRBD1 as a possible D gene (5 bases). TRBV23-1 is an ORF; its function is uncertain. V lost 0 bases, J lost 5 bases, and 14 bases lay in between. This CDR3 spans 16 amino acids. This chain's CDR3 is CASSQSTGDGDQPQHF. The CDR3 DNA reads as TGCGCCAGCAGTCAATCCACGGGGGACGGGGATCAGCCCCAGCATTTT.

This chain joins TRBV2 and TRBJ2-2, with D tentatively TRBD1 (6 bases). This CDR3 has 15 residues. V was cut by 2 bases and J by 5 bases, with 12 bases left in between. CDR1 is SNHLY, CDR2 FYNNEI, per germline. In DNA, the CDR3 is TGTGCCAGCAGTGAAAACAGGGTCGAGACCGGGGAGCTGTTTTTT. It translates to CASSENRVETGELFF.

This clone was counted a single time. A much bigger clone sits one base away, suggesting this may be a read error. This sequence joins TRBV11-3 and TRBJ1-5, with 7 bases aligning to TRBD1. V was pared by 1 base and J by 0 bases, with 3 bases of the junction left unmatched. Germline-derived CDR1 and CDR2 are SGHNT and YENEEA. This CDR3 has 16 residues. CDR3: CASSLGTGDSNQPQHF. DNA of the CDR3: TGTGCCAGCAGCTTAGGTACAGGGGATAGCAATCAGCCCCAGCATTTT.

The CDR3 DNA is TGTGCCAGCAGCACCCCGCTAATACCGGGGGAGCTGTTTTTT. Translating gives CASSTPLIPGELFF. V gene TRBV6-5 combines with J gene TRBJ2-2; D is uncertain. Germline CDR1 and CDR2: MNHEY and SVGAGI. CDR3 length: 14 amino acids. V lost 6 bases and J 8 bases, leaving 16 bases between the germline ends.

V is TRBV6-2 or TRBV6-3 and J is TRBJ1-3, with D tentatively TRBD1 (6 bases). Germline CDR1 and CDR2: MNHEY and SVGEGT. This CDR3 is built from 14 residues. V lost 5 bases and J 2 bases, leaving 10 bases between the germline ends. The CDR3 loop reads CASSPRTAGNTIYF. The CDR3 DNA reads TGTGCCAGCAGTCCCCGGACAGCTGGAAACACCATATATTTT.

The V call is TRBV7-9, the J call TRBJ2-7; TRBD2 aligns across 10 bases. Looked up from germline, CDR1 is SEHNR and CDR2 is FQNEAQ (reference sequence). The CDR3 is made up of 18 amino acids. Losses at the gene ends were 5 bases for V and 0 bases for J; bases not matched to a gene: 13. Here the CDR3 reads CASSLLGSGGRSSYEQYF. Here the CDR3 DNA reads TGTGCCAGCAGCCTCCTCGGTAGCGGGGGGCGAAGCTCCTACGAGCAGTACTTC.

This clone was picked up one time. The chain is built from TRBV9 and TRBJ2-7; D is possibly TRBD1 (5 bases). Germline CDR1 and CDR2: SGDLS and YYNGEE. V gave up 3 bases and J gave up 3 bases, with 16 bases separating them. The CDR3 is 15 residues long. CDR3 in DNA: TGTGCCAGCAGCGCGCAACCCGGACAATACTACGAGCAGTACTTC. This gives the protein CASSAQPGQYYEQYF.

The gene calls are TRBV7-9 and TRBJ2-2; D remains ambiguous. Looked up from germline, CDR1 is SEHNR and CDR2 is FQNEAQ (reference sequence). V was shortened by 2 bases and J by 4 bases, with 5 bases between the two germline ends. This CDR3 has 13 residues. The CDR3 nucleotides are TGTGCCAGCAGCTTAACGGTCACCGGGGAGCTGTTTTTT. The encoded protein is CASSLTVTGELFF.

The chain recombines TRBV6-1 with TRBJ2-2; 9 positions agree with TRBD1. V dropped 1 base and J dropped 5; count of bases not matched to a gene: 11. The CDR3 spans 18 residues. Germline V gene lookup returns CDR1 MNHNS and CDR2 SASEGT. The CDR3 loop is CASSEVGTGFERTGELFF. In DNA form, the CDR3 reads TGTGCCAGCAGTGAAGTGGGGACAGGGTTTGAAAGAACCGGGGAGCTGTTTTTT.

This chain's CDR3 is CASSDRAYNYGYTF. For the CDR3, the DNA is TGTGCCAGCAGCGACAGGGCCTATAACTATGGCTACACCTTC. The chain couples TRBV21-1 to TRBJ1-2; the listed D gene, TRBD1, was not tested against the DNA. TRBV21-1 has pseudogene status. The CDR3 has 14 amino acids.

The rearrangement joins TRBV18 to TRBJ1-2, with D possibly being TRBD1 (6 bases). Trimming cost V 3 bases and J 2 bases, with 13 bases left between them. Germline-derived CDR1 and CDR2 are KGHSH and LQKENI. CDR3 length equals 15 residues. Written as DNA, the CDR3 is TGTGCCAGCTCACCTACTGGGGGCGGAAACTATGGCTACACCTTC. This translates into CASSPTGGGNYGYTF.

The V gene is TRBV18, the J gene TRBJ2-7; 7 nucleotides align to TRBD2. Germline-derived CDR1 and CDR2 are KGHSH and LQKENI. The CDR3 length is 15 residues. J lost 2 bases, V lost 6 bases, and 10 bases had no gene match. CDR3 sequence reads: CASSISSGTTYEQYF. DNA of the CDR3: TGTGCCAGCTCGATATCTAGCGGAACAACCTACGAGCAGTACTTC.

This chain uses TRBV5-1 with TRBJ1-6; 7 bases line up with TRBD1. The CDR3 is made up of 17 amino acids. With 3 bases clipped from V and 8 bases from J, the junction kept 14 bases outside the gene matches. Germline V gene lookup returns CDR1 SGHRS and CDR2 YFSETQ. CDR3: CASSWVTGSVSDSPLHF. CDR3 DNA: TGCGCCAGCAGCTGGGTGACAGGGTCCGTGAGTGATTCACCCCTCCACTTT.

This sequence joins TRBV4-2 and TRBJ2-7, with TRBD1 identical over 9 bases. With V trimmed by 4 bases and J by 6 bases, 4 bases remained unmatched. Per germline, CDR1 LGHNA and CDR2 YNFKEQ. This CDR3 has 13 residues. The CDR3 loop is CASSRDREGEQYF. The CDR3 nucleotides are TGTGCCAGCAGCCGGGACAGGGAGGGCGAGCAGTACTTC.

The chain uses TRBV6-6 and TRBJ2-6, with 7 positions matching TRBD2. Germline CDR1 MNHNY, CDR2 SVGAGI (reference sequence). Losses at the gene ends were 7 bases for V and 1 base for J; bases not matched to a gene: 4. The CDR3 totals 15 residues. CDR3: CASTSGGSGANVLTF. CDR3 coding DNA: TGTGCCAGCACGTCGGGAGGTTCTGGGGCCAACGTCCTGACTTTC.

This chain links TRBV18 with TRBJ1-5; TRBD1 matches 8 bases. J lost 6 bases, V lost 4 bases, and 5 bases had no gene match. The CDR3 sequence is 14 residues long. CDR1 and CDR2 from the germline V gene are KGHSH and LQKENI. The CDR3 nucleotides are TGTGCCAGCTCACAGCAGGGGGCTGCTCAGCCCCAGCATTTT. This encodes CASSQQGAAQPQHF.